This is a list of T cell receptor beta chains from one sample in a study of glioma-infiltrating T cells after dendritic cell vaccination. Libraries were prepared by immunoSEQ multiplex PCR; TCRdb keeps only in-frame clonotypes and omits some of them. This sample carries 99,000 or so clones, 65% to 85% of them seen once, and the ten largest clones take 4.5% to 5.5%. The source was blood, collected after dendritic cell vaccination. The receptors come from a human donor with glioblastoma. CDR3s include the opening cysteine and the closing phenylalanine or tryptophan. A D gene is named only where the DNA matches it firmly. Not every row has a clone size; where given, it reads once, few, many or a size class.

V	J	size	D	DNA	CDR3
TRBV19	TRBJ1-5	once	-	TGTGCCAGTAGAGGGTCGGGGGGCTTTAACAATCAGCCCCAGCATTTT	CASRGSGGFNNQPQHF
TRBV7-9	TRBJ2-5	-	TRBD1	TGTGCCAGCAGCTTAGTACATTCAGGGGGCTTACGAGAGACCCAGTACTTC	CASSLVHSGGLRETQYF
TRBV19	TRBJ2-7	once	-	TGTGCCAGTAGCGTCGATACAGGAGAATTCTACGAGCAGTACTTC	CASSVDTGEFYEQYF
TRBV5-1	TRBJ2-1	-	-	TGCGCCAGCAGCTTGCCTTCGGAGAGGCAGTTCTTC	CASSLPSERQFF
TRBV6-5	TRBJ2-3	-	-	TGTGCCAGCAGTTACGGCTGGCACACAGATACGCAGTATTTT	CASSYGWHTDTQYF
TRBV30	TRBJ2-2	-	-	TGTGCCTGGAGGAGACAGGGGGAGCTGTTTTTT	CAWRRQGELFF
TRBV9	TRBJ1-2	-	-	TGTGCCAGCAGCGTAGAGGCGGAGGTGACAAGACTATTCTTC	CASSVEAEVTRLFF
TRBV5-1	TRBJ2-2	-	-	TGCGCCAGCAGCTTTGAACAGGGAATTATCGCCGGGGAGCTGTTTTTT	CASSFEQGIIAGELFF
TRBV27	TRBJ1-5	-	-	TGTGCCAGCAGAAAAAGAATGACAGGTGGTAATCAGCCCCAGCATTTT	CASRKRMTGGNQPQHF
TRBV28	TRBJ2-4	-	TRBD2	TGTGCCAGCAGTCCCCAAGGAACGGTGGGGGGGTCCAAAAACATTCAGTACTTC	CASSPQGTVGGSKNIQYF
TRBV20-1	TRBJ2-1	-	-	TGCAGTAGCGGGTTGAACAATGAGCAGTTCTTC	CSSGLNNEQFF
TRBV9	TRBJ2-1	-	TRBD1	TGTGCCAGCAGCGTAGGGCCAGGGGGATACAATGAGCAGTTCTTC	CASSVGPGGYNEQFF
TRBV4-1	TRBJ2-1	-	-	TGCGCCAGCAGCCTTAGGACTCTAGTCTCCAATGAGCAGTTCTTC	CASSLRTLVSNEQFF
TRBV2	TRBJ2-7	-	-	TGTGCCAGCGGGGGGACGGGAACCTACGAGCAGTACTTC	CASGGTGTYEQYF
TRBV5-1	TRBJ1-1	-	TRBD1	TGCGCCAGCAGCTACGGACAGGGGGCGGGCACTGAAGCTTTCTTT	CASSYGQGAGTEAFF
TRBV9	TRBJ2-5	-	TRBD2	TGTGCCAGCAGCGTAGGGCTAGCGGGAGAGAGTGTGTCGGAGACCCAGTACTTC	CASSVGLAGESVSETQYF
TRBV29-1	TRBJ2-7	-	TRBD2	TGCAGCGTTGAACTAGCGGGGGTGGGCTACGAGCAGTACTTC	CSVELAGVGYEQYF
TRBV5-5	TRBJ1-2	-	-	TGTGCCAGCAGCTTACAGGTTCCAGGGGTAAAAGGCTACACCTTC	CASSLQVPGVKGYTF
TRBV28	TRBJ1-1	-	TRBD1	TGTGCCAGCAGTCCGACAGGGGGATGGGGCACTGAAGCTTTCTTT	CASSPTGGWGTEAFF
TRBV5-8	TRBJ1-2	-	TRBD1	TGTGCCAGCAGCTTGGTAATAGGGACAGCCGTGGGCTATGGCTACACCTTC	CASSLVIGTAVGYGYTF
TRBV10-3	TRBJ1-3	-	-	TGTGCCATCACCCCGGGTAGGGGGGGCCCTTCTGGAAACACCATATATTTT	CAITPGRGGPSGNTIYF
TRBV18	TRBJ2-1	-	TRBD2	TGTGCCAGCTCACCTTCTAGCGGGAGAATCAATGAGCAGTTCTTC	CASSPSSGRINEQFF
TRBV7-9	TRBJ2-7	few	-	TGTGCCAGCAGCTTCGGCACGAGCGGCCGCGAGCAGTACTTC	CASSFGTSGREQYF
TRBV7-3	TRBJ2-7	-	TRBD2	TGTGCCAGCAGCCCTACTAGCGGGTCCTACGAGCAGTACTTC	CASSPTSGSYEQYF
TRBV7-9	TRBJ2-5	-	TRBD2	TGTGCCAGCAGCTTCGCGGGGGGAGAGACCCAGTACTTC	CASSFAGGETQYF
TRBV5-1	TRBJ1-3	-	TRBD1	TGCGCCAGCACGGTCGGGACAGGGGGAAACACCATATATTTT	CASTVGTGGNTIYF
TRBV9	TRBJ2-1	-	-	TGTGCCAGCAATATGGGCCTCTCCTACAATGAGCAGTTCTTC	CASNMGLSYNEQFF
TRBV18	TRBJ1-4	-	-	TGTGCCAGCTCACCGGGCGCAACTAATGAAAAACTGTTTTTT	CASSPGATNEKLFF
TRBV23-1	TRBJ1-1	-	-	TGCGGCTCAGGTCCCCGAATGAACACTGAAGCTTTCTTT	CGSGPRMNTEAFF
TRBV6-5	TRBJ2-7	-	TRBD1	TGTGCCAGCAGTCCGACAGGGGACTTAAAAAAGCAGTACTTC	CASSPTGDLKKQYF
TRBV6-5	TRBJ2-7	once	TRBD2	TGTGCCAGCTGCATAGCGGGAGGGTCCTACGAGCAGTACTTC	CASCIAGGSYEQYF
TRBV10-3	TRBJ1-2	-	TRBD1	TGTGCCATCCCGGACAGGGCCGAAGGCTACACCTTC	CAIPDRAEGYTF
TRBV9	TRBJ1-2	-	-	TGTGCCAGCAGCGTAGACGACAGCTACCACTATGGCTACACCTTC	CASSVDDSYHYGYTF
TRBV25-1	TRBJ1-1	-	-	TGTGCCAGCAGTGAATTACAGGGTACCGAAGCTTTCTTT	CASSELQGTEAFF
TRBV2	TRBJ1-1	-	-	TGTGCCAGCAGTTTAGAGGTGAACACTGAAGCTTTCTTT	CASSLEVNTEAFF
TRBV10-3	TRBJ2-1	-	-	TGTGCCACACAGGCGGCGTTTGATGAGCAGTTCTTC	CATQAAFDEQFF